This is a list of T cell receptor beta chains from one sample in a study of blood T cell repertoires in COVID-19. This table comes from immunoSEQ multiplex PCR, and its TCRdb copy is limited to in-frame clones, with some not included. Of approximately 80,000 clones listed, 70% to 90% were seen once; the top ten hold 8.5% to 10%. Sample: peripheral blood. All receptors derive from a man aged 45-65 years with COVID-19, enrolled during active disease. Both conserved end residues are part of each CDR3. The D gene is left open where the match is weak. Size is stated for part of the rows, as once, few or many counts, or as a class when the clone is expanded.

CASSPGGYEQYF	TGTGCCAGCAGCCCGGGGGGCTACGAGCAGTACTTC	TRBV7-8	12	NA	TRBJ2-7	TRBD2
CASSPGGTDTQYF	TGTGCCAGCAGCCCCGGAGGCACAGATACGCAGTATTTT	TRBV4-2	13	NA	TRBJ2-3	NA
CASSPSGGLFYGYTF	TGTGCCAGCAGTCCCTCCGGAGGGCTGTTCTATGGCTACACCTTC	TRBV28	15	NA	TRBJ1-2	NA
CASARGAETEAFF	TGTGCCAGCGCGCGGGGGGCGGAAACTGAAGCTTTCTTT	TRBV25-1	13	NA	TRBJ1-1	NA
CASSLVSTPEGNEQFF	TGTGCCAGCAGCTTAGTGAGTACCCCCGAGGGCAATGAGCAGTTCTTC	TRBV7-6	16	NA	TRBJ2-1	NA
CAISGASGGGETQYF	TGTGCCATCAGCGGAGCGTCAGGGGGAGGTGAGACCCAGTACTTC	TRBV10-3	15	NA	TRBJ2-5	NA
CATSDPSGAARNEQFF	TGTGCCACCAGTGACCCTAGCGGGGCCGCTCGCAATGAGCAGTTCTTC	TRBV24-1	16	NA	TRBJ2-1	TRBD2
CASSRIRNTDTQYF	TGTGCCAGCAGCCGCATCAGGAACACAGATACGCAGTATTTT	TRBV3-1/TRBV3-2	14	NA	TRBJ2-3	NA
CASSLAGTGVTDTQYF	TGCGCCAGCAGCTTGGCAGGGACAGGGGTCACAGATACGCAGTATTTT	TRBV5-1	16	NA	TRBJ2-3	TRBD1
CASSLGTGFGDEQFF	TGTGCCAGCAGCTTGGGGACAGGGTTCGGCGATGAGCAGTTCTTC	TRBV7-3	15	NA	TRBJ2-1	TRBD1
CASSQVNSGVKAEQYF	TGTGCCAGCAGCCAAGTGAATAGCGGGGTGAAGGCCGAGCAGTACTTC	TRBV4-2	16	NA	TRBJ2-7	TRBD2
CASGAGLGDEQYF	TGTGCCAGCGGGGCGGGACTCGGCGACGAGCAGTACTTC	TRBV13	13	NA	TRBJ2-7	NA
CASSPPGQGHYRGYTF	TGTGCCAGCAGCCCGCCGGGACAGGGACACTATCGTGGCTACACCTTC	TRBV6-2/TRBV6-3	16	NA	TRBJ1-2	TRBD1
CASSAQGYEQYF	TGTGCCAGTAGTGCCCAGGGCTACGAGCAGTACTTC	TRBV19	12	NA	TRBJ2-7	NA
CASRSIWGLTATNEKLFF	TGTGCCAGCAGGTCTATCTGGGGACTTACTGCAACTAATGAAAAACTGTTTTTT	TRBV28	18	NA	TRBJ1-4	NA
CASSSRDSPLHF	TGTGCCAGCAGCTCCCGGGATTCACCCCTCCACTTT	TRBV12-3/TRBV12-4	12	few	TRBJ1-6	NA
CASSDRVLTYNEQFF	TGTGCCAGCAGTGACAGGGTCCTAACCTACAATGAGCAGTTCTTC	TRBV6-1	15	NA	TRBJ2-1	NA
CASWGRSGELFF	TGTGCCAGCTGGGGGCGCTCCGGGGAGCTGTTTTTT	TRBV18	12	few	TRBJ2-2	NA
CASSQEINSFGYTF	TGCGCCAGCAGCCAAGAAATTAATTCCTTTGGCTACACCTTC	TRBV4-1	14	NA	TRBJ1-2	NA
CASSRRGGEGYGYTF	TGTGCCAGCAGCCGAAGAGGGGGTGAAGGCTATGGCTACACCTTC	TRBV3-1/TRBV3-2	15	NA	TRBJ1-2	NA
CASIDGTGVYSEAFF	TGTGCCAGCATAGACGGGACAGGGGTATACTCTGAAGCTTTCTTT	TRBV28	15	NA	TRBJ1-1	TRBD1
CASSLGVKRPQHF	TGTGCCAGCAGTTTAGGCGTTAAGCGGCCCCAGCATTTT	TRBV28	13	NA	TRBJ1-5	NA
CATSDDAGTGGTDTQYF	TGTGCCACCAGTGATGACGCCGGGACAGGGGGAACAGATACGCAGTATTTT	TRBV24-1	17	NA	TRBJ2-3	TRBD1
CASSLWGRDNQPQHF	TGTGCCAGCAGTTTATGGGGCAGGGACAATCAGCCCCAGCATTTT	TRBV28	15	NA	TRBJ1-5	NA
CASSQSQGLSYEQYF	TGCGCCAGCAGTCAATCGCAGGGACTATCCTACGAGCAGTACTTC	TRBV23-1	15	NA	TRBJ2-7	TRBD2
CASSPLLGAYGYTF	TGCGCCAGCAGCCCTTTACTTGGAGCCTATGGCTACACCTTC	TRBV4-3	14	NA	TRBJ1-2	NA
CASSFEPRLAEQFF	TGTGCCAGCAGCTTTGAACCGAGACTAGCGGAGCAGTTCTTC	TRBV11-2	14	NA	TRBJ2-1	TRBD2
CASRWTDSGANVLTF	TGTGCCAGCAGATGGACAGACTCTGGGGCCAACGTCCTGACTTTC	TRBV2	15	few	TRBJ2-6	NA
CAATQGQETQYF	TGTGCCGCTACACAGGGTCAAGAGACCCAGTACTTC	TRBV6-5	12	NA	TRBJ2-5	NA
CAWSELGGSEPQHF	TGTGCCTGGAGTGAATTGGGGGGATCGGAGCCCCAGCATTTT	TRBV30	14	few	TRBJ1-5	NA
CASSFPGTSGRTDTQYF	TGTGCCAGCAGTTTCCCCGGGACTAGCGGGAGAACAGATACGCAGTATTTT	TRBV28	17	NA	TRBJ2-3	TRBD2
CASSLRDSNTEAFF	TGTGCCAGCAGTCTCCGGGACTCTAACACTGAAGCTTTCTTT	TRBV28	14	NA	TRBJ1-1	NA
CASSAQWGGTNTGELFF	TGTGCCAGCAGTGCCCAGTGGGGCGGAACGAACACCGGGGAGCTGTTTTTT	TRBV4-2	17	NA	TRBJ2-2	NA
CASSSSLGTNTEAFF	TGTGCCAGCAGCTCATCGTTGGGGACTAACACTGAAGCTTTCTTT	TRBV7-9	15	NA	TRBJ1-1	NA
CASSSGGGSPLHF	TGTGCCAGCAGTTCAGGGGGCGGGTCACCCCTCCACTTT	TRBV25-1	13	once	TRBJ1-6	TRBD1
CASSGDDRGLSNQPQHF	TGTGCCAGTTCGGGGGATGACAGGGGGTTAAGCAATCAGCCCCAGCATTTT	TRBV19	17	once	TRBJ1-5	TRBD1
CASSLFGVEQAFF	TGTGCCAGCAGCTTGTTTGGAGTCGAGCAAGCTTTCTTT	TRBV7-8	13	NA	TRBJ1-1	NA
CASSPNREGGNTIYF	TGTGCCAGCTCGCCAAACAGGGAAGGCGGAAACACCATATATTTT	TRBV18	15	NA	TRBJ1-3	NA
CASSLEQHSGAFF	TGTGCCAGCAGCTTAGAACAGCATTCGGGGGCTTTCTTT	TRBV7-9	13	NA	TRBJ1-1	NA
CASSPGGREYGYTF	TGTGCCAGCAGCCCGGGCGGACGGGAATATGGCTACACCTTC	TRBV7-8	14	NA	TRBJ1-2	NA
CASSFSPQDTGELFF	TGTGCCAGCAGCTTTTCGCCACAAGACACCGGGGAGCTGTTTTTT	TRBV11-2	15	NA	TRBJ2-2	NA